One sample yielded the 28 T cell receptor beta chains listed below, sequenced in a study of radiotherapy plus CTLA-4 blockade in lung cancer. Generated by immunoSEQ multiplex PCR, the TCRdb table keeps only in-frame clones and is missing some. This table holds some 37,000 clones, 55% to 75% found once. Material: peripheral blood, obtained from a patient treated with radiotherapy plus ipilimumab. These receptors were collected from a human donor with non-small cell lung cancer who had stable disease on radiotherapy plus ipilimumab.

The gene calls are TRBV7-9 and TRBJ2-3; 15 bases align to TRBD2. The CDR3 spans 17 residues. The ends lost 4 bases at V and 6 bases at J; junction bases unmatched: 8. Germline-derived CDR1 and CDR2 are SEHNR and FQNEAQ (reference sequence). The CDR3 DNA reads TGTGCCAGCAGCTCTCCTAGGACTAGCGGGGGGGGTGATACGCAGTATTTT. This encodes CASSSPRTSGGGDTQYF.

The chain employs TRBV5-1 and TRBJ2-1, with 10 bases fitting TRBD1. The CDR3 is 16 amino acids. Germline loops: CDR1 SGHRS, CDR2 YFSETQ. The V segment lost 0 bases and the J segment 7 bases; nucleotides outside the gene matches: 7. DNA of the CDR3: TGCGCCAGCAGCTTGGACCTCCGGGACAGGGGTAATGAGCAGTTCTTC. It codes for CASSLDLRDRGNEQFF.

This rearrangement joins TRBV7-2 to TRBJ2-5; D gene ambiguous. V lost 4 bases and J lost 2, with 2 bases in between. Germline-derived CDR1 and CDR2 are SGHTA and FQGNSA. The CDR3 totals 11 residues. CDR3 sequence (DNA): TGTGCCAGCAGCTCACAAGAGACCCAGTACTTC. Translation gives CASSSQETQYF. The full variable domain, its missing parts supplied by reference TRBV7-2 and TRBJ2-5, is GAGVSQSPSNKVTEKGKDVELRCDPISGHTALYWYRQSLGQGLEFLIYFQGNSAPDKSGLPSDRFSAERTGGSVSTLTIQRTQQEDSAVYLCASSSQETQYFGPGTRLLVL.

The J gene is TRBJ1-3, the V gene TRBV11-3; D not resolved. Germline V gene lookup returns CDR1 SGHNT and CDR2 YENEEA. Trimming removed 1 base at V and 0 bases at J, with 7 bases between. This CDR3 has 15 amino acids. The CDR3 protein is CASSLGTLSGNTIYF. CDR3 in DNA: TGTGCCAGCAGCTTAGGGACTCTCTCTGGAAACACCATATATTTT. Variable domain in full (rest from reference TRBV11-3 and TRBJ1-3): EAGVVQSPRYKIIEKKQPVAFWCNPISGHNTLYWYLQNLGQGPELLIRYENEEAVDDSQLPKDRFSAERLKGVDSTLKIQPAELGDSAVYLCASSLGTLSGNTIYFGEGSWLTVV.

The genes are TRBV13 and TRBJ2-7; D is possibly TRBD2 (6 bases). CDR1 and CDR2 (germline): PRHDT, FYEKMQ (reference sequence). Between the trimmed V and J ends, which lost 4 bases and 4 bases, there was a span of 17 bases. There are 15 residues in the CDR3. The CDR3 sequence is CASSYPGSGRYEQYF. CDR3 nucleotide sequence: TGTGCCAGCAGCTACCCGGGGTCAGGGAGGTACGAGCAGTACTTC.

This clone was recorded only once. The chain uses TRBV7-9 and TRBJ2-3; D may be TRBD2 (5 bases). V lost 1 base, J lost 2 bases, and 13 bases lay in between. The V gene's germline CDR1 is SEHNR and CDR2 FQNEAQ (reference sequence). This CDR3 is built from 16 residues. The CDR3 loop is CASSLGRGENTDTQYF. The DNA of the CDR3 is TGTGCCAGCAGCTTAGGTCGTGGGGAGAACACAGATACGCAGTATTTT. The whole variable domain, filled in from reference TRBV7-9 and TRBJ2-3, reads DTGVSQNPRHKITKRGQNVTFRCDPISEHNRLYWYRQTLGQGPEFLTYFQNEAQLEKSRLLSDRFSAERPKGSFSTLEIQRTEQGDSAMYLCASSLGRGENTDTQYFGPGTRLTVL.

The CDR3 DNA follows: TGTGCCAGCAGTGAAGCGGCGCCGGGACAGTGGTACTTC. Encoded protein: CASSEAAPGQWYF. This chain uses TRBV2 with TRBJ2-5; TRBD1 matches 7 bases. Germline CDR1 reads SNHLY; CDR2 reads FYNNEI. This CDR3 has 13 residues. V shed 0 bases, J shed 13 bases, and the junction held 8 bases outside the gene matches.

This chain's CDR3 is CASSLKETGELFF. The CDR3 DNA reads as TGCGCCAGCAGCTTGAAGGAGACCGGGGAGCTGTTTTTT. The gene calls are TRBV5-1 and TRBJ2-2; D is uncertain. Germline V gene sequence: CDR1 SGHRS, CDR2 YFSETQ. The V gene lost 1 base and the J gene lost 5 bases, with 6 bases spanning the gap. This CDR3 has 13 amino acids.

Here the CDR3 DNA reads TGCAGCGTTGAAGATCCCACCGAGGACAGGGGGCCCGAGCAGTACTTC. Protein product: CSVEDPTEDRGPEQYF. J is TRBJ2-7 and V is TRBV29-1; 11 bases fit TRBD1. Germline V gene sequence: CDR1 SQVTM, CDR2 ANQGSEA. The CDR3 is made up of 16 amino acids. V shed 0 bases, J shed 6 bases, and the junction held 10 bases outside the gene matches.

A single count supports this clone. The chain combines TRBV4-1 with TRBJ2-1, with TRBD1 matching over 9 bases. CDR1 is MGHRA and CDR2 is YSYEKL in the germline V gene. Germline trimming cut 3 bases from V and 12 bases from J; bases unmatched to any gene: 12. This CDR3 region has 15 residues. The CDR3 DNA follows: TGCGCCAGCAGCCATTTGGGACAGGGAATGCCTGGGCAGTTCTTC. Its protein product is CASSHLGQGMPGQFF.

The V call is TRBV2, the J call TRBJ1-5; weak D call: TRBD1 (6 bases). The CDR3 is 14 amino acids. Germline loops: CDR1 SNHLY, CDR2 FYNNEI. V lost 8 bases to trimming and J lost 0 bases, with 11 bases between them. The CDR3 DNA reads TGTGCCAGCGGGGGCAGCTATAGCAATCAGCCCCAGCATTTT. This sequence encodes CASGGSYSNQPQHF.

The chain employs TRBV6-1 and TRBJ1-3; tentative D call: TRBD1 (6 bases). V was pared by 1 base and J by 2 bases, with 12 bases between. The CDR3 length is 16 residues. Per the germline V gene, CDR1 is MNHNS and CDR2 is SASEGT. The CDR3 spells CASSEVSSGAGNTIYF. The CDR3 DNA follows: TGTGCCAGCAGTGAAGTTTCGTCAGGGGCTGGAAACACCATATATTTT.

The genes are TRBV6-1 and TRBJ1-1, with 7 nucleotides matching TRBD1. Germline trimming cut 6 bases from V and 4 bases from J; bases unmatched to any gene: 8. This CDR3 has 14 amino acids. Germline V gene sequence: CDR1 MNHNS, CDR2 SASEGT. The CDR3 loop reads CASRTTGTSTEAFF. The CDR3 nucleotides are TGTGCCAGCAGAACGACAGGGACGAGCACTGAAGCTTTCTTT.

This rearrangement joins TRBV18 to TRBJ1-3, with 7 positions matching TRBD1. The CDR3 spans 15 residues. With 4 bases clipped from V and 4 bases from J, the junction kept 7 bases outside the gene matches. The germline V gene encodes CDR1 KGHSH and CDR2 LQKENI. The CDR3 reads CASSRRQGEGNTIYF. In DNA form, the CDR3 reads TGTGCCAGCTCACGCCGACAGGGTGAAGGAAACACCATATATTTT. Filled out from reference TRBV18 and TRBJ1-3, the complete variable domain reads NAGVMQNPRHLVRRRGQEARLRCSPMKGHSHVYWYRQLPEEGLKFMVYLQKENIIDESGMPKERFSAEFPKEGPSILRIQQVVRGDSAAYFCASSRRQGEGNTIYFGEGSWLTVV.

This chain joins TRBV5-4 and TRBJ1-2, with 8 positions matching TRBD1. Germline CDR1 reads SGHNT; CDR2 reads YYREEE (reference sequence). J was trimmed by 3 bases and V by 0 bases; bases with no gene match: 1. This CDR3 contains 14 residues. The CDR3 spells CASSLGGQDYGYTF. Here the CDR3 DNA reads TGTGCCAGCAGCTTGGGGGGACAGGACTATGGCTACACCTTC.

The rearrangement uses TRBV6-5 and TRBJ1-4; 8 nucleotides line up with TRBD1. Germline lookup yields CDR1 MNHEY and CDR2 SVGAGI. This CDR3 is built from 14 residues. The J segment lost 2 bases and the V segment lost 4 bases, leaving 0 bases of the junction unmatched. Here the CDR3 DNA reads TGTGCCAGCAGTTGGGACAGGACTAATGAAAAACTGTTTTTT. Protein product: CASSWDRTNEKLFF.

This chain links TRBV18 with TRBJ1-1; TRBD1 might be the D (5 bases). The CDR3 is 16 residues long. V lost 3 bases and J lost 6, with 20 bases in between. Germline V gene data show CDR1 as KGHSH and CDR2 as LQKENI. The CDR3 is CASSPTIGAGYSEAFF. The CDR3 DNA sequence: TGTGCCAGCTCACCGACGATTGGGGCCGGGTACTCTGAAGCTTTCTTT.

This clone has a handful of counts. The V gene is TRBV10-1, the J gene TRBJ2-3, with 11 positions matching TRBD2. The CDR3 totals 15 residues. Trimming cost V 0 bases and J 7 bases; bases outside gene matches: 3. From germline, CDR1 is WNHNN and CDR2 SYGVQD (reference sequence). The CDR3 spells CASSESSSGGYTQYF. The CDR3 nucleotides read TGCGCCAGCAGTGAGTCATCTAGCGGGGGGTATACGCAGTATTTT.

The chain combines TRBV18 with TRBJ1-2, with D maybe TRBD1 (6 bases). There are 12 residues in the CDR3. The V and J ends lost 8 bases and 4 bases respectively, with 11 bases between them. CDR1 and CDR2 from the germline V gene are KGHSH and LQKENI. The CDR3 loop is CASQDSSYGYTF. The DNA for the CDR3 is TGTGCCAGCCAGGACAGTTCCTATGGCTACACCTTC.

The rearrangement joins TRBV9 to TRBJ1-6; TRBD1 aligns across 7 bases. J gave up 5 bases and V 2 bases, and 4 bases lay outside the gene matches. CDR3 length equals 15 residues. Looked up from germline, CDR1 is SGDLS and CDR2 is YYNGEE. CDR3 in amino acids: CASSVRDSNNSPLHF. DNA for the CDR3: TGTGCCAGCAGCGTCCGGGACAGTAATAATTCACCCCTCCACTTT.

The chain links TRBV5-5 to TRBJ2-5; 9 bases line up with TRBD1. The length of the CDR3 is 13 residues. V shed 4 bases and J 4 bases; nucleotides not matched to a gene: 2. Germline V gene sequence: CDR1 SGHKS, CDR2 YYEKEE (reference sequence). Written as DNA, the CDR3 is TGTGCCAGCAGCCCGGGACAGGGAGAGACCCAGTACTTC. It codes for CASSPGQGETQYF.

This chain uses TRBV6-1 with TRBJ2-1; TRBD2 matches 13 bases. CDR3 length equals 15 residues. V shed 6 bases, J shed 6 bases, and the junction held 5 bases outside the gene matches. Germline-derived CDR1 and CDR2 are MNHNS and SASEGT. The DNA of the CDR3 is TGTGCCAGCAGACGGACTAGCGGGGGACTCAATGAGCAGTTCTTC. As protein: CASRRTSGGLNEQFF.

This clone was observed a few times. The chain recombines TRBV7-8 with TRBJ1-1, with D perhaps TRBD1 (5 bases). Trimming removed 5 bases from V and 1 base from J, with 11 bases in between. The CDR3 spans 14 residues. The V gene's germline CDR1 is SGHVS and CDR2 FQNEAQ. CDR3 in DNA: TGTGCCAGCAGCCCCAGGGAAAGGAACACTGAAGCTTTCTTT. Its translation is CASSPRERNTEAFF. The complete variable domain, with remaining parts taken from reference TRBV7-8 and TRBJ1-1, reads GAGVSQSPRYKVAKRGQDVALRCDPISGHVSLFWYQQALGQGPEFLTYFQNEAQLDKSGLPSDRFFAERPEGSVSTLKIQRTQQEDSAVYLCASSPRERNTEAFFGQGTRLTVV.

This clone was found a few times. The chain is built from TRBV29-1 and TRBJ2-3; a weak D match, TRBD2 (6 bases). Germline V gene sequence: CDR1 SQVTM, CDR2 ANQGSEA. Trimming shortened V by 4 bases and J by 3 bases, and 17 bases separated the two germline ends. This CDR3 is 15 amino acids long. The CDR3 loop is CSVGEGGRVTDTQYF. In DNA form, the CDR3 reads TGCAGCGTTGGAGAGGGAGGCAGGGTGACAGATACGCAGTATTTT.

This clone was observed a handful of times. The chain recombines TRBV6-1 with TRBJ2-3, with 9 bases aligning to TRBD1. Trimming at V came to 7 bases and at J to 6 bases, leaving 8 bases not matched to a gene. CDR3 length: 14 residues. Germline values: CDR1 MNHNS, CDR2 SASEGT. CDR3 nucleotide sequence: TGTGCCAGCAAACCGGGACAGGGTATGGATACGCAGTATTTT. This sequence encodes CASKPGQGMDTQYF.

The rearrangement joins TRBV9 to TRBJ1-1; maybe TRBD1 (6 bases). Trimming stripped 2 bases from V and 4 bases from J, with 21 bases between. Germline V lookup: CDR1 SGDLS, CDR2 YYNGEE. The CDR3 spans 17 residues. CDR3 in amino acids: CASSVRGSPPSGTEAFF. CDR3 DNA sequence: TGTGCCAGCAGCGTGAGGGGGTCCCCCCCGTCGGGCACTGAAGCTTTCTTT.

Only a few counts were recorded for this clone. This chain connects TRBV6-5 to TRBJ1-2; D ambiguous. The CDR3 runs to 13 residues. Germline CDR1 reads MNHEY; CDR2 reads SVGAGI. Deletions cut 3 bases from V and 2 bases from J, with 7 bases between. The CDR3 loop is CASSYRRNYGYTF. CDR3 nucleotide sequence: TGTGCCAGCAGTTATAGGAGGAACTATGGCTACACCTTC.

The genes are TRBV7-3 and TRBJ2-7; possible D gene TRBD1, 6 bases. V dropped 6 bases and J dropped 3 bases, with 18 bases sitting between them. Germline assignment: CDR1 SGHTA and CDR2 FQGTGA. The CDR3 consists of 15 residues. CDR3 nucleotides: TGTGCCAGCAGGAACCCGGGACACGTTTTCTACGAGCAGTACTTC. Translation gives CASRNPGHVFYEQYF.